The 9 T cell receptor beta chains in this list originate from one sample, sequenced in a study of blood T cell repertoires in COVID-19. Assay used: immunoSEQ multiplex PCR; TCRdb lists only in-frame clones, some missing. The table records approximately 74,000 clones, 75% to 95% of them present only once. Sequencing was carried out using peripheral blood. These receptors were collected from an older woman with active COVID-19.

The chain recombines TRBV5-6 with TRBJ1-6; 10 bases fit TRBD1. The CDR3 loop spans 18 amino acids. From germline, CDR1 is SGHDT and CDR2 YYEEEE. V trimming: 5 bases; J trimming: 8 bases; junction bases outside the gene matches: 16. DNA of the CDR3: TGTGCCAGCAGACGGACGACAGGGGGCGGGGTTGTGGATTCACCCCTCCACTTT. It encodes CASRRTTGGGVVDSPLHF.

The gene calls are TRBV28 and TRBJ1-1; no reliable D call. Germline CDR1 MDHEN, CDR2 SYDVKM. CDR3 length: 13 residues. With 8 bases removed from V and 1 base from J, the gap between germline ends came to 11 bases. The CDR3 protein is CASGRVGNTEAFF. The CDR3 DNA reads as TGTGCCAGCGGGCGGGTCGGGAACACTGAAGCTTTCTTT.

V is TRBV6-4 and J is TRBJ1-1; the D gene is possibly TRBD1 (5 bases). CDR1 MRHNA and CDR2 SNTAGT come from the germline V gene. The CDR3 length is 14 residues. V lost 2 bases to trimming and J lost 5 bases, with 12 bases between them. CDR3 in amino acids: CASSDGAGRTEAFF. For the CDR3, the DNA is TGTGCCAGCAGTGACGGGGCAGGGCGGACTGAAGCTTTCTTT.

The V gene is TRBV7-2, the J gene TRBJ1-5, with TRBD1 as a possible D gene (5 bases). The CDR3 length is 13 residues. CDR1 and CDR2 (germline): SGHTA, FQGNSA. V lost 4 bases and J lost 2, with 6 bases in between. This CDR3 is CASSSQGNQPQHF. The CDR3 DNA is TGTGCCAGCAGCTCACAGGGCAATCAGCCCCAGCATTTT. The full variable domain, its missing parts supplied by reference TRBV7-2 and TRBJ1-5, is GAGVSQSPSNKVTEKGKDVELRCDPISGHTALYWYRQSLGQGLEFLIYFQGNSAPDKSGLPSDRFSAERTGGSVSTLTIQRTQQEDSAVYLCASSSQGNQPQHFGDGTRLSIL.

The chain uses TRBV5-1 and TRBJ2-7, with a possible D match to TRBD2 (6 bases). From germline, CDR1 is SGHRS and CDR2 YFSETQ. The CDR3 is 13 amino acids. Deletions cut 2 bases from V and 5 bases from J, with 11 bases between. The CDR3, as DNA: TGCGCCAGCAGCTTTCCTAGCGAGAACGAGCAGTACTTC. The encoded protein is CASSFPSENEQYF.

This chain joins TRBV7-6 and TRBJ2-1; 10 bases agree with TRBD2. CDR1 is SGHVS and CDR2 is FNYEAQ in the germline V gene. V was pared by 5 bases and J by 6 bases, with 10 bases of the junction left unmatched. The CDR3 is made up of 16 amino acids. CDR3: CASSPSTAGGANEQFF. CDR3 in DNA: TGTGCCAGCAGCCCTAGTACAGCGGGAGGGGCCAATGAGCAGTTCTTC. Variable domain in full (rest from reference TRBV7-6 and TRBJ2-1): GAGVSQSPRYKVTKRGQDVALRCDPISGHVSLYWYRQALGQGPEFLTYFNYEAQQDKSGLPNDRFSAERPEGSISTLTIQRTEQRDSAMYRCASSPSTAGGANEQFFGPGTRLTVL.

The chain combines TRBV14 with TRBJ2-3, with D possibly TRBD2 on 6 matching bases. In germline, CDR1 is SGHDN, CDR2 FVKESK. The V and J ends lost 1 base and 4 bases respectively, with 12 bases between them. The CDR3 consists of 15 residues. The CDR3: CASSQVGGVADTQYF. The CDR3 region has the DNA TGTGCCAGCAGCCAAGTTGGAGGGGTCGCAGATACGCAGTATTTT.

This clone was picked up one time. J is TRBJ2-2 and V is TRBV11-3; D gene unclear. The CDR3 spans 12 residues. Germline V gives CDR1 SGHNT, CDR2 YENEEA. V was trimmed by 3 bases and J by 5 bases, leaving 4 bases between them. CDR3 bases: TGTGCCAGCAGCTTTAGAACCGGGGAGCTGTTTTTT. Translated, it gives CASSFRTGELFF.

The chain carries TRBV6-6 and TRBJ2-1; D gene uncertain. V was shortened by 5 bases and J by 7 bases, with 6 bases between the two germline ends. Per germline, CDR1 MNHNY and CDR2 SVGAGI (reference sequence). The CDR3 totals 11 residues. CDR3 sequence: CASSRQNEQFF. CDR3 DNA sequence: TGTGCCAGCAGTCGCCAGAATGAGCAGTTCTTC.